These T cell receptor beta chains were read from a single sample in a study of blood T cell repertoires in COVID-19. Produced via immunoSEQ multiplex PCR; TCRdb's table is partial and in-frame only. The data show approximately 15,000 clones, with about 73% seen just once and roughly 19% held by the top ten. Input material: peripheral blood. The receptor set was obtained from a boy aged 2 to 10 with active or convalescent COVID-19. Both conserved end residues are part of each CDR3. The D gene is left open where the match is weak. Only some rows state a clone size, as once, few, many or a class for expanded clones.

clone_size	v_call	j_call	d_call	cdr3_aa	cdr3_nt
-	TRBV2	TRBJ1-2	-	CATRGGLGYGYTF	TGTGCCACCCGGGGGGGGCTGGGCTATGGCTACACCTTC
few	TRBV7-9	TRBJ1-6	TRBD1	CASSLGGTENNSPLHF	TGTGCCAGCAGCTTAGGGGGGACAGAGAATAATTCACCCCTCCACTTT
once	TRBV3-1/TRBV3-2	TRBJ1-1	TRBD1	CASSERTGSVGTEAFF	TGTGCCAGCAGCGAGAGGACAGGTTCGGTTGGCACTGAAGCTTTCTTT
once	TRBV18	TRBJ2-1	-	CASSRTDEQFF	TGTGCCAGCTCACGGACAGATGAGCAGTTCTTC
-	TRBV30	TRBJ1-2	-	CAWRSMGGYGYTF	TGTGCCTGGAGGAGTATGGGGGGCTATGGCTACACCTTC
-	TRBV28	TRBJ1-2	TRBD1	CASSFGQGKGYGYTF	TGTGCCAGCAGTTTTGGACAGGGTAAGGGCTATGGCTACACCTTC
-	TRBV7-2	TRBJ1-5	-	CASSLVASRAHQPQHF	TGTGCCAGCAGCTTAGTAGCTTCGAGGGCCCATCAGCCCCAGCATTTT
once	TRBV27	TRBJ1-1	-	CASSLFAGAGEAFF	TGTGCCAGCAGTTTATTTGCCGGTGCAGGCGAAGCTTTCTTT
-	TRBV7-2	TRBJ2-7	-	CASMGGGAYEQYF	TGTGCCAGCATGGGAGGGGGAGCCTACGAGCAGTACTTC
-	TRBV4-1	TRBJ1-3	TRBD1	CASSQVWGQQFSGNTIYF	TGCGCCAGCAGCCAAGTATGGGGACAGCAGTTCTCTGGAAACACCATATATTTT
few	TRBV28	TRBJ1-6	TRBD1	CASRGQENSPLHF	TGTGCCAGCAGGGGACAGGAGAATTCACCCCTCCACTTT
-	TRBV4-1	TRBJ2-2	-	CASSLSGQSGYTGELFF	TGCGCCAGCAGCCTATCCGGACAGTCGGGGTATACCGGGGAGCTGTTTTTT
-	TRBV19	TRBJ2-2	-	CASSRGANTGELFF	TGTGCCAGTAGTAGGGGGGCGAACACCGGGGAGCTGTTTTTT
once	TRBV9	TRBJ2-4	-	CASSVFDRSDKNIQYF	TGTGCCAGCAGCGTATTCGACAGATCAGACAAAAACATTCAGTACTTC
once	TRBV5-5	TRBJ2-1	-	CASSPPRGSSDEQFF	TGTGCCAGCAGCCCCCCCCGGGGGAGTTCGGATGAGCAGTTCTTC
-	TRBV7-6	TRBJ2-1	TRBD1	CASSPTRTGFYNEQFF	TGTGCCAGCAGCCCGACCCGGACAGGGTTCTACAATGAGCAGTTCTTC
-	TRBV3-1/TRBV3-2	TRBJ1-2	TRBD1	CASSQYRGGYYGYTF	TGTGCCAGCAGCCAATACAGGGGAGGATACTATGGCTACACCTTC
-	TRBV11-3	TRBJ2-1	TRBD2	CASSLGGTPGGKQFF	TGTGCCAGCAGCTTAGGAGGGACCCCGGGGGGGAAGCAGTTCTTC